This is a list of T cell receptor beta chains from one sample in a study of blood T cell repertoires in COVID-19. Sequencing was performed with immunoSEQ multiplex PCR; in TCRdb, only in-frame clones are kept and a portion is missing. Here the sample spans under 200,000 clones, 60% to 85% being singletons. Sequenced sample: peripheral blood. The receptors come from a woman aged 55-70 years with COVID-19, enrolled during active disease. Each CDR3 is given with its conserved first and last residue. A D gene is named only where the DNA matches it firmly. Only some rows state a clone size, as once, few, many or a class for expanded clones.

j_gene: TRBJ2-3; abundance: .; v_gene: TRBV2; d_gene: TRBD1; CDR3aa: CASSRDRGTDTQYF; CDR3nt: TGTGCCAGCAGTCGGGACAGGGGCACAGATACGCAGTATTTT
j_gene: TRBJ1-5; abundance: .; v_gene: TRBV28; d_gene: TRBD1; CDR3aa: CASSLSGGYQPQHF; CDR3nt: TGTGCCAGCAGCCTCTCAGGGGGCTATCAGCCCCAGCATTTT
j_gene: TRBJ1-1; abundance: .; v_gene: TRBV5-4; d_gene: .; CDR3aa: CASSLQGRGTEAFF; CDR3nt: TGTGCCAGCAGCTTACAGGGCAGGGGCACTGAAGCTTTCTTT
j_gene: TRBJ1-6; abundance: .; v_gene: TRBV28; d_gene: .; CDR3aa: CASNVGGYNSPLHF; CDR3nt: TGTGCCAGCAATGTAGGGGGCTATAATTCACCCCTCCACTTT
j_gene: TRBJ1-4; abundance: .; v_gene: TRBV4-2; d_gene: TRBD1; CDR3aa: CASRLKGAGEKLFF; CDR3nt: TGTGCCAGCAGATTAAAGGGGGCTGGTGAAAAACTGTTTTTT
j_gene: TRBJ2-3; abundance: once; v_gene: TRBV30; d_gene: TRBD1; CDR3aa: CAWSGTGNTQYF; CDR3nt: TGTGCCTGGAGTGGGACAGGGAATACGCAGTATTTT
j_gene: TRBJ2-3; abundance: .; v_gene: TRBV11-2; d_gene: .; CDR3aa: CASSSQGISTDTQYF; CDR3nt: TGTGCCAGCAGCTCCCAGGGCATTAGCACAGATACGCAGTATTTT
j_gene: TRBJ1-2; abundance: .; v_gene: TRBV5-4; d_gene: TRBD1; CDR3aa: CASSLGQGGYGYTF; CDR3nt: TGTGCCAGCAGCTTGGGACAGGGGGGCTATGGCTACACCTTC
j_gene: TRBJ2-1; abundance: .; v_gene: TRBV4-3; d_gene: TRBD2; CDR3aa: CASSQTFTSGSWYEQFF; CDR3nt: TGCGCCAGCAGCCAGACCTTCACTAGCGGGAGTTGGTATGAGCAGTTCTTC
j_gene: TRBJ2-1; abundance: .; v_gene: TRBV24-1; d_gene: TRBD1; CDR3aa: CAAGTGGNNEQFF; CDR3nt: TGTGCCGCCGGGACAGGGGGGAACAATGAGCAGTTCTTC
j_gene: TRBJ2-1; abundance: .; v_gene: TRBV7-2; d_gene: .; CDR3aa: CASSLALPYNEQFF; CDR3nt: TGTGCCAGCAGCTTAGCCCTACCTTACAATGAGCAGTTCTTC
j_gene: TRBJ2-5; abundance: .; v_gene: TRBV5-8; d_gene: .; CDR3aa: CASYRTVQETQYF; CDR3nt: TGTGCCAGCTATAGGACAGTCCAAGAGACCCAGTACTTC
j_gene: TRBJ2-3; abundance: .; v_gene: TRBV28; d_gene: TRBD2; CDR3aa: CASSFRGGTQYF; CDR3nt: TGTGCCAGCAGTTTTCGGGGGGGTACGCAGTATTTT
j_gene: TRBJ2-1; abundance: few; v_gene: TRBV3-1/TRBV3-2; d_gene: TRBD2; CDR3aa: CASSALLAGAYNEQFF; CDR3nt: TGTGCCAGCAGCGCCCTATTAGCGGGGGCCTACAATGAGCAGTTCTTC
j_gene: TRBJ2-1; abundance: few; v_gene: TRBV5-5; d_gene: TRBD2; CDR3aa: CASSPTSGGLYNEQFF; CDR3nt: TGTGCCAGCAGTCCGACTAGCGGGGGACTCTACAATGAGCAGTTCTTC
j_gene: TRBJ1-5; abundance: few; v_gene: TRBV29-1; d_gene: .; CDR3aa: CSVGHSNQPQHF; CDR3nt: TGCAGCGTAGGACATTCCAATCAGCCCCAGCATTTT
j_gene: TRBJ2-4; abundance: .; v_gene: TRBV5-1; d_gene: TRBD1; CDR3aa: CASSLEGTGGFKNIQYF; CDR3nt: TGCGCCAGCAGCTTGGAAGGGACAGGGGGCTTCAAAAACATTCAGTACTTC
j_gene: TRBJ2-1; abundance: .; v_gene: TRBV7-8; d_gene: TRBD2; CDR3aa: CASSLGALAGVNEQFF; CDR3nt: TGTGCCAGCAGCTTAGGGGCACTAGCGGGAGTCAATGAGCAGTTCTTC
j_gene: TRBJ2-1; abundance: .; v_gene: TRBV4-2; d_gene: TRBD2; CDR3aa: CASSQGALAGGPREQFF; CDR3nt: TGTGCCAGCAGCCAAGGGGCACTAGCGGGAGGGCCGAGAGAGCAGTTCTTC
j_gene: TRBJ2-5; abundance: .; v_gene: TRBV15; d_gene: TRBD2; CDR3aa: CATSREGAGGLETQYF; CDR3nt: TGTGCCACCAGCAGAGAGGGAGCGGGGGGCCTAGAGACCCAGTACTTC
j_gene: TRBJ2-1; abundance: .; v_gene: TRBV3-1/TRBV3-2; d_gene: .; CDR3aa: CASSQDGVNEQFF; CDR3nt: TGTGCCAGCAGCCAAGACGGGGTAAATGAGCAGTTCTTC
j_gene: TRBJ1-1; abundance: .; v_gene: TRBV7-3; d_gene: .; CDR3aa: CASSLNSLTEAFF; CDR3nt: TGTGCCAGCAGCTTAAATTCGTTGACTGAAGCTTTCTTT
j_gene: TRBJ2-1; abundance: .; v_gene: TRBV18; d_gene: .; CDR3aa: CASSPPSVHNEQFF; CDR3nt: TGTGCCAGCTCACCGCCTAGCGTCCACAATGAGCAGTTCTTC
j_gene: TRBJ2-7; abundance: few; v_gene: TRBV10-1; d_gene: .; CDR3aa: CASSEPSYEQYF; CDR3nt: TGCGCCAGCAGTGAACCTAGCTACGAGCAGTACTTC
j_gene: TRBJ1-1; abundance: .; v_gene: TRBV28; d_gene: .; CDR3aa: CASSRTGRPEAFF; CDR3nt: TGTGCCAGCAGCCGGACTGGGAGGCCTGAAGCTTTCTTT
j_gene: TRBJ2-2; abundance: once; v_gene: TRBV27; d_gene: TRBD1; CDR3aa: CASSLTGGEGTGELFF; CDR3nt: TGTGCCAGCAGTTTGACAGGGGGCGAGGGCACCGGGGAGCTGTTTTTT
j_gene: TRBJ1-6; abundance: few; v_gene: TRBV5-4; d_gene: .; CDR3aa: CASSLGSSYNSPLHF; CDR3nt: TGTGCCAGCAGCTTGGGGAGCTCCTATAATTCACCCCTCCACTTT
j_gene: TRBJ2-1; abundance: few; v_gene: TRBV18; d_gene: .; CDR3aa: CASSPYRGSSYNEQFF; CDR3nt: TGTGCCAGCTCACCATACCGGGGGAGCTCCTACAATGAGCAGTTCTTC
j_gene: TRBJ2-3; abundance: .; v_gene: TRBV19; d_gene: .; CDR3aa: CASSDRGWDTQYF; CDR3nt: TGTGCCAGTAGTGACCGGGGGTGGGATACGCAGTATTTT
j_gene: TRBJ2-2; abundance: once; v_gene: TRBV11-3; d_gene: .; CDR3aa: CASSSLPGSTAGELFF; CDR3nt: TGTGCCAGCAGCTCCCTACCGGGATCCACCGCCGGGGAGCTGTTTTTT
j_gene: TRBJ1-5; abundance: .; v_gene: TRBV19; d_gene: .; CDR3aa: CASSANRDTQPQHF; CDR3nt: TGTGCCAGTAGCGCGAACAGGGACACTCAGCCCCAGCATTTT
j_gene: TRBJ2-7; abundance: .; v_gene: TRBV6-6; d_gene: TRBD2; CDR3aa: CATIRASGRAGYEQYF; CDR3nt: TGTGCCACCATCCGGGCTAGCGGGAGGGCCGGCTACGAGCAGTACTTC
j_gene: TRBJ1-5; abundance: .; v_gene: TRBV6-5; d_gene: .; CDR3aa: CASSRTSRGQPQHF; CDR3nt: TGTGCCAGCAGTCGAACAAGTAGGGGTCAGCCCCAGCATTTT
j_gene: TRBJ1-2; abundance: .; v_gene: TRBV9; d_gene: .; CDR3aa: CASSPFSWGRGYGYTF; CDR3nt: TGTGCCAGCAGCCCCTTCTCCTGGGGCAGGGGCTATGGCTACACCTTC
j_gene: TRBJ2-1; abundance: few; v_gene: TRBV19; d_gene: TRBD2; CDR3aa: CASSGRPQHNEQFF; CDR3nt: TGTGCCAGTAGCGGGAGGCCCCAACACAATGAGCAGTTCTTC
j_gene: TRBJ2-1; abundance: .; v_gene: TRBV19; d_gene: .; CDR3aa: CASRGGFGYNEQFF; CDR3nt: TGTGCCAGTAGGGGGGGATTCGGGTACAATGAGCAGTTCTTC
j_gene: TRBJ1-1; abundance: .; v_gene: TRBV4-3; d_gene: TRBD1; CDR3aa: CASSQDRGRLNTEAFF; CDR3nt: TGCGCCAGCAGCCAAGATAGGGGGCGGCTGAACACTGAAGCTTTCTTT
j_gene: TRBJ1-1; abundance: .; v_gene: TRBV27; d_gene: TRBD1; CDR3aa: CASSLLAGGGTEAFF; CDR3nt: TGTGCCAGCAGTTTATTGGCAGGGGGAGGTACTGAAGCTTTCTTT
j_gene: TRBJ1-5; abundance: .; v_gene: TRBV19; d_gene: TRBD1; CDR3aa: CASSPTGGNQPQHF; CDR3nt: TGTGCCAGTAGCCCAACAGGGGGCAATCAGCCCCAGCATTTT
j_gene: TRBJ2-3; abundance: .; v_gene: TRBV28; d_gene: TRBD2; CDR3aa: CASSLGLAGVADTQYF; CDR3nt: TGTGCCAGCAGTCTGGGACTAGCGGGAGTTGCAGATACGCAGTATTTT
j_gene: TRBJ2-1; abundance: .; v_gene: TRBV19; d_gene: .; CDR3aa: CASSPPRVQYNEQFF; CDR3nt: TGTGCCAGTAGTCCCCCCCGAGTCCAATACAATGAGCAGTTCTTC
j_gene: TRBJ2-1; abundance: .; v_gene: TRBV7-9; d_gene: .; CDR3aa: CASSLGVGDRGRNEQFF; CDR3nt: TGTGCCAGCAGCTTAGGAGTTGGGGATAGGGGCCGCAATGAGCAGTTCTTC
j_gene: TRBJ2-1; abundance: .; v_gene: TRBV25-1; d_gene: TRBD2; CDR3aa: CASSRSLAGRDNEQFF; CDR3nt: TGTGCCAGCAGTAGATCACTAGCGGGGAGGGACAATGAGCAGTTCTTC
j_gene: TRBJ1-1; abundance: .; v_gene: TRBV19; d_gene: .; CDR3aa: CASSIGRGLEAFF; CDR3nt: TGTGCCAGTAGTATCGGCAGGGGTCTTGAAGCTTTCTTT
j_gene: TRBJ2-7; abundance: .; v_gene: TRBV2; d_gene: TRBD2; CDR3aa: CASPGLAGTYEQYF; CDR3nt: TGTGCCAGCCCCGGACTAGCGGGGACCTACGAGCAGTACTTC
j_gene: TRBJ2-3; abundance: .; v_gene: TRBV15; d_gene: TRBD2; CDR3aa: CATSQGTSGTTDTQYF; CDR3nt: TGTGCCACCAGCCAAGGGACTAGCGGGACGACAGATACGCAGTATTTT
j_gene: TRBJ1-4; abundance: .; v_gene: TRBV4-2; d_gene: .; CDR3aa: CASSQEGITGLQGEKLFF; CDR3nt: TGTGCCAGCAGCCAAGAAGGTATCACAGGCCTTCAGGGTGAAAAACTGTTTTTT